This record covers a single TCR beta chain. Its antigen is not identified. The data belong to a study of cytomegalovirus exposure and HLA in healthy donors. Study conclusions and caveats: An analysis was carried out later, and it reportedly showed fewer N-insertions in an Asian-associated ancestry cluster than the approximately 710-donor mean.

The length of the CDR3 is 17 residues. PCR used 60 Vbeta primers and 13 Jbeta primers. Sequencing was performed with immunoSEQ multiplex PCR; in TCRdb, only in-frame clones are kept and a portion is missing. Among roughly 160,000 clones listed, more than 80% were seen once. The J gene is TRBJ1-3, the V gene TRBV21-1; no check of the table's D call, TRBD1, against the DNA was made. TRBV21-1 is recorded as a pseudogene. This receptor was identified in a woman aged 45-60 years in good health and CMV-seronegative. The sequencing input was PBMCs. CDR3 in DNA: TGTGCCAGCAGCAACCTTAAGACAGGGGGGTTTGGAAACACCATATATTTT. Translation gives CASSNLKTGGFGNTIYF.